This TCR beta chain stems from a study of beta chain features in type 1 diabetes. Study findings and constraints: Lower insertion and higher deletion counts appeared at VDJ junctions in type 1 diabetes patients. Shortening of TCRB CDR3s, moderate but significant, appeared in all four CD4+ subsets of Type 1 diabetes patients. Patients' naive, central memory and regulatory TCRB repertoires appeared more alike than those of healthy donors. An over-representation of cells with high TCR expression could result from cDNA sequencing.

Per the germline V gene, CDR1 is MNHEY and CDR2 is SVGAGI. Trimming removed 0 bases at V and 1 base at J, with 10 bases between. This CDR3 comprises 15 residues. A note on this clone: No antigen is known for it.

Sequenced material consisted of expressed TCRB transcripts (all of the isolated RNA was reverse transcribed). TCRdb's copy holds only in-frame clones and misses some; the assay was immunoSEQ multiplex PCR. The sample has hundreds of thousands of clones; 10% to 15% are singletons. The chain employs TRBV6-5 and TRBJ2-7, with a weak D call TRBD1 (6 bases). The sequenced sample was naive CD4+ T cells from blood. This sequence originates from a young woman with type 1 diabetes. In DNA, the CDR3 is TGTGCCAGCAGTTACTCGGACAGTTCATCCTACGAGCAGTACTTC. Amino acids: CASSYSDSSSYEQYF.